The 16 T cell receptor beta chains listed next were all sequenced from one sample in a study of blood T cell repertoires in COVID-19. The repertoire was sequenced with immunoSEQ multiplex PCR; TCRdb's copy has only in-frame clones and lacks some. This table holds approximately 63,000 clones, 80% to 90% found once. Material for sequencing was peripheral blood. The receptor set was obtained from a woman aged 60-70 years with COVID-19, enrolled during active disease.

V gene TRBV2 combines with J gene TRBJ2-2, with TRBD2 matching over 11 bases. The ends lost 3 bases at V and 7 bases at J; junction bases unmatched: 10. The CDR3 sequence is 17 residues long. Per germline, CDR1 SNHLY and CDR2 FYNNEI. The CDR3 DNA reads TGTGCCAGCAGTGAGGCACTAGCGGGAGCCCCGGGCGGGGAGCTGTTTTTT. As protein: CASSEALAGAPGGELFF.

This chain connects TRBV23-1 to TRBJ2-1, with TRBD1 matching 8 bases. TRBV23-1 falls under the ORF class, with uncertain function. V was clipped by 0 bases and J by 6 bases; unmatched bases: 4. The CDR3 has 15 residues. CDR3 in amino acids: CASSQSGTGTNEQFF. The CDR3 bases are TGCGCCAGCAGTCAATCCGGGACAGGTACCAATGAGCAGTTCTTC.

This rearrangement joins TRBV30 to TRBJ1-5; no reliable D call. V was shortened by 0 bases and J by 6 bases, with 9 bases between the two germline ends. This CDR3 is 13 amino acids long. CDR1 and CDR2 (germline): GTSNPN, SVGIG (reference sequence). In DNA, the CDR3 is TGTGCCTGGAGTGTGGCAGTCAGTCAGCCCCAGCATTTT. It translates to CAWSVAVSQPQHF. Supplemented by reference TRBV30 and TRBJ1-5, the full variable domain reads SQTIHQWPATLVQPVGSPLSLECTVEGTSNPNLYWYRQAAGRGLQLLFYSVGIGQISSEVPQNLSASRPQDRQFILSSKKLLLSDSGFYLCAWSVAVSQPQHFGDGTRLSIL.

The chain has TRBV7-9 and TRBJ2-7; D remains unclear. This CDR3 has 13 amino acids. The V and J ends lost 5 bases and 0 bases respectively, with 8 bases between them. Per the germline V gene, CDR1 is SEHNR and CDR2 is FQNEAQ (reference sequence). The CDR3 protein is CASSRGSSYEQYF. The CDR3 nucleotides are TGTGCCAGCAGCCGCGGCAGCTCCTACGAGCAGTACTTC.

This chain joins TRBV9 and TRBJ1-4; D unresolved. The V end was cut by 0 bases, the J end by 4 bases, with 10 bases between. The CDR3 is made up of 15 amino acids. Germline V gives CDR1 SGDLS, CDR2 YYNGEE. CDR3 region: CASSVESLNNEKLFF. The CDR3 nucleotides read TGTGCCAGCAGCGTAGAGAGCCTTAATAATGAAAAACTGTTTTTT.

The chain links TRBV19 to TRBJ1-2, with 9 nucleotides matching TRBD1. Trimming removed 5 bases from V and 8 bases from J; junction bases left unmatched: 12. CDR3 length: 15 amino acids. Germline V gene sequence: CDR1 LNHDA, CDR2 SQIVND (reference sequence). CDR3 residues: CASSAGTGRFSGYTF. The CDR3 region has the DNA TGTGCCAGTAGTGCCGGGACAGGGAGGTTTAGCGGCTACACCTTC.

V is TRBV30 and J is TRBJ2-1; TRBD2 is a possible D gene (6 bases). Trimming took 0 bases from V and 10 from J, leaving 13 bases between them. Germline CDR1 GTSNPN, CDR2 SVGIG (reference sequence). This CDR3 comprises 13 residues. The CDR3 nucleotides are TGTGCCTGGAGTGTTGTAGCGGTGGGCGAGCAGTTCTTC. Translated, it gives CAWSVVAVGEQFF.

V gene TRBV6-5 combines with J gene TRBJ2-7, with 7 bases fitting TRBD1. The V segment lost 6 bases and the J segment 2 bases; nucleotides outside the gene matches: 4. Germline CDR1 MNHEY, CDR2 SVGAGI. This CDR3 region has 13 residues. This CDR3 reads CASSTGDPYEQYF. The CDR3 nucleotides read TGTGCCAGCAGCACAGGGGACCCCTACGAGCAGTACTTC.

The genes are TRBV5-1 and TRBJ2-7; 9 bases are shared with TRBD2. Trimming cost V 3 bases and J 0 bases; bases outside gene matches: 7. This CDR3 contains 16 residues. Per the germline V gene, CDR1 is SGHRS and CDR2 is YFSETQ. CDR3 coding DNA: TGCGCCAGCAGCTCCGGACTAGCGCATAGCTCCTACGAGCAGTACTTC. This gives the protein CASSSGLAHSSYEQYF. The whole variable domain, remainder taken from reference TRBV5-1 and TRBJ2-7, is KAGVTQTPRYLIKTRGQQVTLSCSPISGHRSVSWYQQTPGQGLQFLFEYFSETQRNKGNFPGRFSGRQFSNSRSEMNVSTLELGDSALYLCASSSGLAHSSYEQYFGPGTRLTVT.

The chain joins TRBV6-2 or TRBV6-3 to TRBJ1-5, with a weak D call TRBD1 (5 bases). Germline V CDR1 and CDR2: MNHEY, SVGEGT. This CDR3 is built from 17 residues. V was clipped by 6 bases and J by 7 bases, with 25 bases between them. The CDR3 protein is CASSDTLPRLQGQPQHF. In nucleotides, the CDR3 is TGTGCCAGCAGCGACACCCTACCTAGGCTTCAGGGACAGCCCCAGCATTTT.

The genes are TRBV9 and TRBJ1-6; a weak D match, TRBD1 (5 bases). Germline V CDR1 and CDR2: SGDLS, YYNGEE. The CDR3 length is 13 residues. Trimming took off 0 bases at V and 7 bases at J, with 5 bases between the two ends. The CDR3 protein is CASSVAGNSPLHF. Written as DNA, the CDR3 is TGTGCCAGCAGCGTAGCAGGGAATTCACCCCTCCACTTT.

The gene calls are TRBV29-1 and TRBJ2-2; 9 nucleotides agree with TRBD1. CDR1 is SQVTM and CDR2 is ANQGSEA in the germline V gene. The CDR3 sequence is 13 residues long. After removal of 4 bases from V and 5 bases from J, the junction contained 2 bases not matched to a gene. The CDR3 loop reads CSVAGTGTGELFF. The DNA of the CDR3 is TGCAGCGTTGCCGGGACAGGGACCGGGGAGCTGTTTTTT.

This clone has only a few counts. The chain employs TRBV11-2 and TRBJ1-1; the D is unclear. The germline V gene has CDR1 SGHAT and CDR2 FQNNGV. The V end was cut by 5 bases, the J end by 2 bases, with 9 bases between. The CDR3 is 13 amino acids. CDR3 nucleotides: TGTGCCAGCAGCCGCGGGAGCAACACTGAAGCTTTCTTT. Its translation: CASSRGSNTEAFF.

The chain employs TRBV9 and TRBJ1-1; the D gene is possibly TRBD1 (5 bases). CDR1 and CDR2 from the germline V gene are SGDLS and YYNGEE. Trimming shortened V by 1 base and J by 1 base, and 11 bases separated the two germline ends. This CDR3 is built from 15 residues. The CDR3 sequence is CASSVSTDGNTEAFF. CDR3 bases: TGTGCCAGCAGCGTATCGACAGACGGGAACACTGAAGCTTTCTTT.

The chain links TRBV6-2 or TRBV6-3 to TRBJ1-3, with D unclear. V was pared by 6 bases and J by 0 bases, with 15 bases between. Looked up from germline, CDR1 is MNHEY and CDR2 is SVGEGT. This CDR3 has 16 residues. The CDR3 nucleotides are TGTGCCAGCAGCCGACTAGCTGTCCTCTCTGGAAACACCATATATTTT. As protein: CASSRLAVLSGNTIYF.

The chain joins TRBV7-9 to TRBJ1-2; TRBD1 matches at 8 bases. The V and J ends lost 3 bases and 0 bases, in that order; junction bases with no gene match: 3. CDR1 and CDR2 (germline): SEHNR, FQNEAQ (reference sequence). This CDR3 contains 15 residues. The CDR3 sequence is CASSFIQGANYGYTF. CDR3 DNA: TGTGCCAGCAGCTTTATACAGGGGGCTAACTATGGCTACACCTTC.